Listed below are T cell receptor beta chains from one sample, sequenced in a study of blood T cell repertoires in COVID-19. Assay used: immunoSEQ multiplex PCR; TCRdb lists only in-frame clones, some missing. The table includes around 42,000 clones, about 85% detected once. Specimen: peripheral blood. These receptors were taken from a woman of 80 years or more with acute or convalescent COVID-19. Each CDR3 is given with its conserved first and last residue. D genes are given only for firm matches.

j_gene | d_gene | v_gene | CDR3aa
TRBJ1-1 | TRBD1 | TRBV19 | CASQDRAEAFF
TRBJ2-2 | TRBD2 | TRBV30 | CAWSLGTSGGAGTGELFF
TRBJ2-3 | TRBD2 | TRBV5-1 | CASSFKRGGSTDTQYF
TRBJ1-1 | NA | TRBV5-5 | CASSLATEPTEAFF
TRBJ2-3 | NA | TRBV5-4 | CASSLSSTDTQYF
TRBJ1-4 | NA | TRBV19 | CASKGGQGNEKLFF
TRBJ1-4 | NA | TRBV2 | CASSGTGGVREKLFF
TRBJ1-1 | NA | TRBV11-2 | CASSLTDSPEAFF
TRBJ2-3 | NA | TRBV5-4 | CASARTSTDTQYF
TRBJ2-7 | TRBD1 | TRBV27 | CASSTGTVNYEQYF
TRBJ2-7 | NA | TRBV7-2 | CASSFQGKGYEQYF
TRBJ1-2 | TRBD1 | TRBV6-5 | CASSYGTGGGKFGYTF
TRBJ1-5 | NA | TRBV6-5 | CASSPSEGNQPQHF
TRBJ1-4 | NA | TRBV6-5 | CASSQGGGRLFF
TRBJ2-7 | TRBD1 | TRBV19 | CASSDTGAGEEQYF
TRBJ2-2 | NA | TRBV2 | CASSEIGQANTGELFF
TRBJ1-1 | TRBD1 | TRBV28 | CASRRPGQGRTEAFF
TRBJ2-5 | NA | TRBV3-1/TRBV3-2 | CASSATPQETQYF
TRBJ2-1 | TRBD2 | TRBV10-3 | CAISSMALAGDDRGQFF
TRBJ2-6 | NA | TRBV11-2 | CASSLVGAQGANVLTF
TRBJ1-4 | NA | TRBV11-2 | CASSPRLATNEKLFF
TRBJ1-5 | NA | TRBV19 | CASSMAPSNQPQHF
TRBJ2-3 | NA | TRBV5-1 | CASSLEAGANTDTQYF
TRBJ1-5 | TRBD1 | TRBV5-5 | CASSSGQGHNQPQHF
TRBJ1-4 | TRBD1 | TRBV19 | CASSPDRVREKLFF
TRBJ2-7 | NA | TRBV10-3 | CAISEPTGRSSYEQYF
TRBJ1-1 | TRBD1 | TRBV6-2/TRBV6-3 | CASSPAGQLPMNTEAFF
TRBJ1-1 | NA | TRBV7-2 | CASSWGGEAFF
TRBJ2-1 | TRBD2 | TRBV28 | CASSSNLPGLAGYNEQFF
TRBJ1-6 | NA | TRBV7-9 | CASSPGHQSRFPLHF
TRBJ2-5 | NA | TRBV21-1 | CASSKGAITGQETQYF
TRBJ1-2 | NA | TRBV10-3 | CATAGASGRLEDGYTF
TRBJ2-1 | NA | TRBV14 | CASSQDRTSQSFYEQFF
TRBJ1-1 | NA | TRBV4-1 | CASSQGTAEAFF
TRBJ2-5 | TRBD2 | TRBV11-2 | CASSPGLAAETQYF
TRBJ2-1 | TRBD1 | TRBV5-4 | CASRRARDSFSASANEQFF
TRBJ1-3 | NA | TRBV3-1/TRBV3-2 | CASSQEAGPGGNTIYF
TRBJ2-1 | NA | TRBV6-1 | CASSERQNNEQFF
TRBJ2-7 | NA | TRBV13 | CASSLGQDYEQYF
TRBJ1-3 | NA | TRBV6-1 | CASSELDPFSGNTIYF
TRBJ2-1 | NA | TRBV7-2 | CASSLGGRTYNEQFF
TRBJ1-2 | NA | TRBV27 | CASSSYRLSGLGYTF
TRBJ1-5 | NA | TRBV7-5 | CARSATGDPHTYSNQPQHF
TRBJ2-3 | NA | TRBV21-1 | CASSTLTSGTTDTQYF
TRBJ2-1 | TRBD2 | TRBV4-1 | CASSPLAGGSREEQFF
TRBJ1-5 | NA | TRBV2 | CASISREGQPQHF
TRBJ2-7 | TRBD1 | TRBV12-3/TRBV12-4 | CASSGQGYYEQYF
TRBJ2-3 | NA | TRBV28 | CASNLAQLSTDTQYF